Each of the 17 T cell receptor beta chains below was sequenced from the same sample in a study of cytomegalovirus exposure and HLA in healthy donors. Researchers ran the PCR with 60 Vbeta and 13 Jbeta primers. Sequencing was performed with immunoSEQ multiplex PCR; in TCRdb, only in-frame clones are kept and a portion is missing. Of about 140,000 clones listed, approximately 82% were seen once; the top ten hold approximately 9.7%. Material: PBMCs. The receptors derive from a woman between 55 and 75 years old in good health and CMV-seropositive.

This clone was seen a handful of times. At the DNA level, this CDR3 is encoded by other sequences in the same sample as well. V gene TRBV7-2 combines with J gene TRBJ1-5, with unresolved D. V was trimmed by 5 bases and J by 2 bases, leaving 7 bases between them. This CDR3 comprises 13 residues. Germline CDR1 is SGHTA and CDR2 is FQGNSA. This chain's CDR3 is CASSPRGNQPQHF. The CDR3 DNA reads TGTGCCAGCAGCCCCCGAGGCAATCAGCCCCAGCATTTT. Complete variable domain (other parts from reference TRBV7-2 and TRBJ1-5): GAGVSQSPSNKVTEKGKDVELRCDPISGHTALYWYRQSLGQGLEFLIYFQGNSAPDKSGLPSDRFSAERTGGSVSTLTIQRTQQEDSAVYLCASSPRGNQPQHFGDGTRLSIL.

V and J are TRBV14 and TRBJ2-3; D is possibly TRBD2 (5 bases). Germline V gene sequence: CDR1 SGHDN, CDR2 FVKESK. This CDR3 comprises 15 residues. V was trimmed by 1 base and J by 1 base, leaving 9 bases between them. CDR3 region: CASSQGGAGTDTQYF. CDR3 nucleotides: TGTGCCAGCAGCCAAGGGGGAGCAGGCACAGATACGCAGTATTTT.

The genes are TRBV10-3 and TRBJ2-7; no reliable D call. Trimming shortened V by 4 bases and J by 3 bases, and 16 bases separated the two germline ends. This CDR3 is built from 15 residues. CDR1 is ENHRY and CDR2 is SYGVKD in the germline V gene. CDR3: CAISGGPQKNYEQYF. In DNA form, the CDR3 reads TGTGCCATCAGTGGAGGTCCCCAAAAAAACTACGAGCAGTACTTC.

CDR3 sequence reads: CASSWTRTGKDTQYF. As DNA, the CDR3 is TGTGCCAGCAGTTGGACAAGGACAGGGAAAGATACGCAGTATTTT. The gene calls are TRBV6-5 and TRBJ2-3; 8 bases match TRBD1. Unmatched junction bases numbered 8, after V lost 4 bases and J lost 5 bases. This CDR3 comprises 15 residues. In germline, CDR1 is MNHEY, CDR2 SVGAGI.

The chain carries TRBV7-2 and TRBJ2-7; 16 positions match TRBD2. The CDR3 is 18 amino acids. CDR1 SGHTA and CDR2 FQGNSA come from the germline V gene. The V segment lost 1 base and the J segment 3 bases; nucleotides outside the gene matches: 6. The CDR3 spells CASSLEGGTSGRVYEQYF. The CDR3, as DNA: TGTGCCAGCAGCTTAGAGGGGGGGACTAGCGGGAGGGTCTACGAGCAGTACTTC.

V usage is TRBV19 and J usage is TRBJ2-1; 14 nucleotides line up with TRBD2. The V segment lost 1 base and the J segment 16 bases; nucleotides outside the gene matches: 3. The CDR3 is made up of 13 amino acids. In germline, CDR1 is LNHDA, CDR2 SQIVND (reference sequence). The CDR3 region is CASSIGLAGGPFF. The CDR3 coding sequence is TGTGCCAGTAGTATAGGACTAGCGGGAGGGCCCTTCTTC.

The chain combines TRBV7-9 with TRBJ1-2; 7 nucleotides align to TRBD1. Germline-derived CDR1 and CDR2 are SEHNR and FQNEAQ (reference sequence). The CDR3 runs to 14 residues. The trim removed 0 bases at V and 8 bases at J, leaving 6 bases unmatched. CDR3 loop: CASSLAGGAEGYTF. In DNA, the CDR3 is TGTGCCAGCAGCTTAGCAGGGGGCGCCGAAGGCTACACCTTC.

The chain links TRBV6-6 to TRBJ2-1; D gene uncertain. In germline, CDR1 is MNHNY, CDR2 SVGAGI (reference sequence). V was cut by 7 bases and J by 4 bases, with 14 bases left in between. There are 14 residues in the CDR3. The CDR3 is CASTQRNAYNEQFF. The CDR3 nucleotides read TGTGCCAGCACTCAGAGGAACGCGTACAATGAGCAGTTCTTC.

The CDR3 protein is CASSKPGEFYSNQPQHF. The CDR3, as DNA: TGTGCCAGCAGCAAACCAGGGGAGTTCTATAGCAATCAGCCCCAGCATTTT. The genes are TRBV21-1 and TRBJ1-5; the DNA was not used to check the table's D call, TRBD1. TRBV21-1 is listed as a pseudogene. The CDR3 has 17 amino acids.

This clone has a handful of counts. This sequence joins TRBV4-3 and TRBJ2-3; 14 bases fit TRBD2. J gave up 1 base and V 5 bases, and 5 bases lay outside the gene matches. CDR1 and CDR2 from the germline V gene are LGHNA and YSLEER. The length of the CDR3 is 17 residues. The CDR3 DNA is TGCGCCAGCAGCTTTCAGACTAGCGGGGGGGGCACAGATACGCAGTATTTT. Protein product: CASSFQTSGGGTDTQYF.

This clone showed up just a few times. The J gene is TRBJ1-6, the V gene TRBV5-1, with D possibly being TRBD1 (6 bases). Germline V gives CDR1 SGHRS, CDR2 YFSETQ. This CDR3 region has 15 residues. The V and J ends lost 7 bases and 11 bases respectively, with 22 bases between them. CDR3 in amino acids: CASLGQGGKVPPLHF. CDR3 nucleotides: TGCGCCAGCTTGGGTCAAGGGGGTAAAGTCCCACCCCTCCACTTT.

This clone came up once. The chain carries TRBV7-9 and TRBJ1-5; 8 bases are shared with TRBD1. The germline CDR1 and CDR2 sequences are SEHNR and FQNEAQ (reference sequence). The ends lost 1 base at V and 2 bases at J; junction bases unmatched: 4. The CDR3 is 16 amino acids. The CDR3 sequence: CASSLGTGSGNQPQHF. The CDR3 DNA sequence: TGTGCCAGCAGCTTAGGGACAGGGTCCGGCAATCAGCCCCAGCATTTT.

This chain links TRBV5-1 with TRBJ2-1; 7 nucleotides agree with TRBD2. The CDR3 loop spans 17 amino acids. The germline V gene has CDR1 SGHRS and CDR2 YFSETQ. The junction had 10 bases not matched to a gene; V was cut back by 0 bases and J by 4 bases. For the CDR3, the DNA is TGCGCCAGCAGCTTGGGGGGGGGAGGGACCTTTTACAATGAGCAGTTCTTC. Translation: CASSLGGGGTFYNEQFF.

The J gene is TRBJ1-1, the V gene TRBV28; no definite D call. The V end was cut by 7 bases, the J end by 1 base, with 7 bases between. Germline CDR1 MDHEN, CDR2 SYDVKM. The length of the CDR3 is 12 residues. The CDR3 protein is CASTVGNTEAFF. CDR3 in DNA: TGTGCCAGCACCGTCGGGAACACTGAAGCTTTCTTT.

The chain joins TRBV4-1 to TRBJ2-3; TRBD2 might be the D (6 bases). This CDR3 has 17 amino acids. Germline lookup yields CDR1 MGHRA and CDR2 YSYEKL. V dropped 4 bases and J dropped 0 bases, with 17 bases sitting between them. The CDR3 DNA sequence: TGCGCCAGCAGCCCCCCTTTAGCGCTAGCGAGCACAGATACGCAGTATTTT. Translation: CASSPPLALASTDTQYF.

On this clone itself: At the DNA level, this CDR3 is encoded by other sequences in the same sample as well. The V and J genes are TRBV25-1 and TRBJ1-5, with a possible D match to TRBD1 (5 bases). Germline CDR1 reads MGHDK; CDR2 reads SYGVNS. The CDR3 totals 15 residues. Trimming took 3 bases from V and 1 from J, leaving 10 bases between them. The CDR3 DNA reads as TGTGCCAGCAGTGAGTTCGACAGCAGCAATCAGCCCCAGCATTTT. Translation: CASSEFDSSNQPQHF.

The rearrangement joins TRBV7-2 to TRBJ2-3; 14 nucleotides line up with TRBD2. The ends lost 1 base at V and 4 bases at J; junction bases unmatched: 1. From germline, CDR1 is SGHTA and CDR2 FQGNSA. The CDR3 has 16 amino acids. As DNA, the CDR3 is TGTGCCAGCAGCTTAGGGACTAGCGGGGGGCCAGATACGCAGTATTTT. This sequence encodes CASSLGTSGGPDTQYF.